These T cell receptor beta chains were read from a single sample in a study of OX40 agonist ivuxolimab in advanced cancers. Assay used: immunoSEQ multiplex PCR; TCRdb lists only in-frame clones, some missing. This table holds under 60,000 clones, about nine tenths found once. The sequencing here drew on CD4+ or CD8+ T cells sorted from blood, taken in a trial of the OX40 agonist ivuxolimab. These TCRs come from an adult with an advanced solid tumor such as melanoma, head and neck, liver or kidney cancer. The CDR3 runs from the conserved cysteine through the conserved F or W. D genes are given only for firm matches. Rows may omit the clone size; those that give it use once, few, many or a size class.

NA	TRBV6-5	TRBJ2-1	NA	CASRRLVYNEQFF	TGTGCCAGCAGACGACTAGTTTACAATGAGCAGTTCTTC
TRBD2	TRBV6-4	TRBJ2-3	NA	CASSDASGDTDTQYF	TGTGCCAGCAGTGATGCGAGCGGGGACACAGATACGCAGTATTTT
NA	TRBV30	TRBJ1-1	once	CAWSVRREGEAFF	TGTGCCTGGAGTGTACGGCGGGAGGGTGAAGCTTTCTTT
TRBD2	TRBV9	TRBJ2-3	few	CASSAGLAADTQYF	TGTGCCAGCAGCGCGGGACTAGCGGCAGATACGCAGTATTTT
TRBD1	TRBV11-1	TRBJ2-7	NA	CASSLPGTGNAESSYEQYF	TGTGCCAGCAGCTTACCCGGGACAGGGAACGCCGAAAGCTCCTACGAGCAGTACTTC
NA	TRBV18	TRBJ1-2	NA	CASSPPSHNYGYTF	TGTGCCAGCTCACCACCCAGCCATAACTATGGCTACACCTTC
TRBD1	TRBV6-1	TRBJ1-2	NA	CASALQGAVNYGYTF	TGTGCCAGCGCACTACAGGGGGCGGTTAACTATGGCTACACCTTC
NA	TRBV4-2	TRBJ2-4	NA	CASSQDGINIQYF	TGTGCCAGCAGCCAAGACGGAATAAACATTCAGTACTTC
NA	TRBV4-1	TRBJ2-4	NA	CASSHIQGGSIAKNIQYF	TGCGCCAGCAGCCATATCCAGGGGGGGAGCATAGCCAAAAACATTCAGTACTTC
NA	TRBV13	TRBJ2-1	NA	CASSSGLTNEQFF	TGTGCCAGCAGTTCGGGACTCACGAATGAGCAGTTCTTC
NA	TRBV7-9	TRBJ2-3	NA	CASSLAQGGTQYF	TGTGCCAGCAGCTTAGCTCAGGGCGGTACGCAGTATTTT
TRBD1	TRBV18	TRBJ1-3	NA	CASSPGQYSGNTIYF	TGTGCCAGCTCACCGGGACAGTACTCTGGAAACACCATATATTTT
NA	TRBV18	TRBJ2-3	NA	CASEPTLTLTDTQYF	TGTGCCAGCGAGCCGACCCTAACACTCACAGATACGCAGTATTTT
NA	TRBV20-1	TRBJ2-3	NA	CSATSTDTQYF	TGCAGTGCAACTAGCACAGATACGCAGTATTTT
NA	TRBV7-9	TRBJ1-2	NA	CASSLGGGGGYTF	TGTGCCAGCAGCTTAGGGGGAGGTGGTGGCTACACCTTC
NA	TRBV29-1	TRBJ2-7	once	CSVGVRGTYEQYF	TGCAGCGTTGGAGTCAGGGGAACCTACGAGCAGTACTTC
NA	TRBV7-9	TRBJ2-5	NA	CASSPDSRETQYF	TGTGCCAGCAGCCCGGACTCGAGAGAGACCCAGTACTTC
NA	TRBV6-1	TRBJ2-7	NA	CASSEGREQYF	TGTGCCAGCAGTGAAGGAAGGGAGCAGTACTTC
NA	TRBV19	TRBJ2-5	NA	CASSVSIGASEETQYF	TGTGCCAGTAGTGTCTCAATCGGCGCTAGTGAGGAGACCCAGTACTTC
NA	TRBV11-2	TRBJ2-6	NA	CASSLGVPDNVLTF	TGTGCCAGCAGCCTAGGTGTCCCCGACAACGTCCTGACTTTC
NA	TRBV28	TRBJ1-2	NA	CASSRRGGTDSKFGYTF	TGTGCCAGCAGCCGTCGGGGGGGTACGGACAGTAAATTTGGCTACACCTTC
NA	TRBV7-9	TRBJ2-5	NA	CASSPNSGIKETQYF	TGTGCCAGCAGCCCGAATTCCGGGATAAAAGAGACCCAGTACTTC
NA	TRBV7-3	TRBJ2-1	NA	CASSLEGGAYNEQFF	TGTGCCAGCAGCTTAGAAGGAGGGGCCTACAATGAGCAGTTCTTC
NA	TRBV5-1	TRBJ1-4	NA	CASFSGQSWEKLFF	TGCGCCAGCTTCAGCGGCCAGAGTTGGGAAAAACTGTTTTTT
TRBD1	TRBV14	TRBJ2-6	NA	CASSPLIGQGLSGANVLTF	TGTGCCAGCAGCCCTTTAATAGGACAGGGGTTATCTGGGGCCAACGTCCTGACTTTC
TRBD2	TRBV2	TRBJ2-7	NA	CASSAGLAGGYEQYF	TGTGCCAGCAGCGCGGGACTAGCGGGAGGCTACGAGCAGTACTTC
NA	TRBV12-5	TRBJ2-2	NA	CASGLGGRGVAGELFF	TGTGCTAGTGGCTTAGGGGGCAGGGGGGTGGCCGGGGAGCTGTTTTTT
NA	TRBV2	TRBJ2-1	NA	CASSVQGNEQFF	TGTGCCAGCAGTGTACAGGGTAATGAGCAGTTCTTC
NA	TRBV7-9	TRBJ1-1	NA	CASSDSASTGPNTEAFF	TGTGCCAGCAGCGACTCCGCATCCACGGGACCGAACACTGAAGCTTTCTTT
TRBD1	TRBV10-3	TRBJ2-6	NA	CAILNSGTGSLSGANVLTF	TGTGCCATCCTAAATTCCGGGACAGGGTCGCTCTCTGGGGCCAACGTCCTGACTTTC
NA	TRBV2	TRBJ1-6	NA	CASSEVDIAPLHF	TGTGCCAGCAGTGAAGTGGACATCGCACCCCTCCACTTT
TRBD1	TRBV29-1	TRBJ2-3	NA	CSVEGTGGTDTQYF	TGCAGCGTTGAAGGGACAGGGGGGACAGATACGCAGTATTTT
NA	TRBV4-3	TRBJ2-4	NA	CASSQVAGSKNIQYF	TGCGCCAGCAGCCAAGTAGCAGGGAGTAAAAACATTCAGTACTTC
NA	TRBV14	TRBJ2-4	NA	CASSQARTGKNIQYF	TGTGCCAGCAGCCAAGCTCGGACGGGGAAAAACATTCAGTACTTC
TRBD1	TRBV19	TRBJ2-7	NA	CASSLTGGIFYEQYF	TGTGCCAGTAGTCTCACAGGGGGCATCTTCTACGAGCAGTACTTC
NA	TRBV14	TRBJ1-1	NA	CASRISTRQEAFF	TGTGCCAGCAGAATATCCACTAGACAAGAAGCTTTCTTT
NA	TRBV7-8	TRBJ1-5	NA	CASSRDSSNQPQHF	TGTGCCAGCAGCCGAGACAGTAGCAATCAGCCCCAGCATTTT
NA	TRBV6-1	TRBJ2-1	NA	CASTIGHSYNEQFF	TGTGCCAGCACCATAGGGCACTCCTACAATGAGCAGTTCTTC
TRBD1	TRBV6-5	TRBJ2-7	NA	CAGTKGGQEYF	TGTGCCGGCACCAAAGGGGGACAGGAGTACTTC
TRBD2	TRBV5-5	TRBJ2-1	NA	CASSPLVAGPYNEQFF	TGTGCCAGCAGCCCCCTGGTAGCGGGGCCCTACAATGAGCAGTTCTTC
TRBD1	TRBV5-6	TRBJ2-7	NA	CASSLGGQGHLEQYF	TGTGCCAGCAGCTTGGGGGGACAGGGACACCTAGAGCAGTACTTC